Shown below are 3 T cell receptor beta chains from a single sample sequenced in a study of cytomegalovirus exposure and HLA in healthy donors. PCR used 60 Vbeta primers and 13 Jbeta primers. The assay was immunoSEQ multiplex PCR, and TCRdb's table has in-frame clones only and misses some. The table shows more than 100,000 clones, with around 86% occurring only once. Sequencing was carried out using PBMCs. The receptors come from a woman in her fifties or sixties in good health and CMV-seropositive.

The V call is TRBV9, the J call TRBJ1-3; 7 positions match TRBD1. The CDR3 is 14 residues long. CDR1 and CDR2 from the germline V gene are SGDLS and YYNGEE. J gave up 4 bases and V 4 bases, and 5 bases lay outside the gene matches. The CDR3 coding sequence is TGTGCCAGCAGCCCACAGGGGTTAGGAAACACCATATATTTT. It codes for CASSPQGLGNTIYF.

This clone is a singleton in its sample. The chain is built from TRBV27 and TRBJ2-7; 7 bases match TRBD2. The CDR3 extends over 16 amino acids. Germline values: CDR1 MNHEY, CDR2 SMNVEV (reference sequence). The trim removed 2 bases at V and 7 bases at J, leaving 14 bases unmatched. The CDR3 here is CASSLRLASGGEEQYF. CDR3 in DNA: TGTGCCAGCAGTTTAAGGCTGGCTAGCGGAGGGGAGGAGCAGTACTTC.

V is TRBV5-1 and J is TRBJ2-6, with a possible D match to TRBD1 (6 bases). Germline V gene lookup returns CDR1 SGHRS and CDR2 YFSETQ. V was trimmed by 6 bases and J by 0 bases, leaving 16 bases between them. CDR3 length: 17 residues. The CDR3 loop reads CASTPRGPSSGANVLTF. The CDR3 DNA reads as TGCGCCAGCACCCCCAGGGGCCCCTCCTCTGGGGCCAACGTCCTGACTTTC.